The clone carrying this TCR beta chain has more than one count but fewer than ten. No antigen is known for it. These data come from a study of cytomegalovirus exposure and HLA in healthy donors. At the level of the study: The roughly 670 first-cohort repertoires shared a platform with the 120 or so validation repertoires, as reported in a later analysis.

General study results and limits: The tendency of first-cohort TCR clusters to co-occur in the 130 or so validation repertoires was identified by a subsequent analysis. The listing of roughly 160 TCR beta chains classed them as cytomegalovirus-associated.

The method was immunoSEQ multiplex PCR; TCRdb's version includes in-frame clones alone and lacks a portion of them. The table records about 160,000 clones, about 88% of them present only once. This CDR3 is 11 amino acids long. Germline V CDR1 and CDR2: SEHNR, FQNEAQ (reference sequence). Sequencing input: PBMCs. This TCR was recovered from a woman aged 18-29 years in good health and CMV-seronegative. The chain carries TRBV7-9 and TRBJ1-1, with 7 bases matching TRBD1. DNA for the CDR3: TGTGCAACAGGGGAGAACACTGAAGCTTTCTTT. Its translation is CATGENTEAFF.